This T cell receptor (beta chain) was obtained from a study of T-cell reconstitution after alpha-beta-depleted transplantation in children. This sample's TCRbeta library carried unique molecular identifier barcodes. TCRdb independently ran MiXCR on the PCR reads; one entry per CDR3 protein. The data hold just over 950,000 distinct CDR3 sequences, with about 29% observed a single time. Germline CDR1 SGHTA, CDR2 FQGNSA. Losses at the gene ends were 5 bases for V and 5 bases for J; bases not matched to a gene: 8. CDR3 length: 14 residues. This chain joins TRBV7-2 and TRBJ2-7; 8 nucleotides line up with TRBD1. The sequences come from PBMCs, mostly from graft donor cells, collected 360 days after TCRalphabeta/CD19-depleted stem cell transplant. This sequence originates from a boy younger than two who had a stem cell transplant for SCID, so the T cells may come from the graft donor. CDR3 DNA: TGTGCCAGCAGCCCCCGACAGGGGTTCAACGAGCAGTACTTC. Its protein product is CASSPRQGFNEQYF. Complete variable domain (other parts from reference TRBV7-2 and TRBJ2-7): GAGVSQSPSNKVTEKGKDVELRCDPISGHTALYWYRQSLGQGLEFLIYFQGNSAPDKSGLPSDRFSAERTGGSVSTLTIQRTQQEDSAVYLCASSPRQGFNEQYFGPGTRLTVT.